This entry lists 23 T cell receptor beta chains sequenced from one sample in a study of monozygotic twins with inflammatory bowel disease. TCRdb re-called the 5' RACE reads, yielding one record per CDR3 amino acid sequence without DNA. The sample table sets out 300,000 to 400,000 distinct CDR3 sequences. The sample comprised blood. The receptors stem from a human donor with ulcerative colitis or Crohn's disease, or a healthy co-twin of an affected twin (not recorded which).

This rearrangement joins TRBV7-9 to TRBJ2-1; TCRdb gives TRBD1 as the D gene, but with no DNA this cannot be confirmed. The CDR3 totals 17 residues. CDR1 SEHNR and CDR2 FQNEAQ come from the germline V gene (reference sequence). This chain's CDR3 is CASSLDSGGGSYNEQFF.

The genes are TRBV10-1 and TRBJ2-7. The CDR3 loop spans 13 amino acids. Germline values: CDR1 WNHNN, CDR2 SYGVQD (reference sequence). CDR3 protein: CASSGSASYEQYF.

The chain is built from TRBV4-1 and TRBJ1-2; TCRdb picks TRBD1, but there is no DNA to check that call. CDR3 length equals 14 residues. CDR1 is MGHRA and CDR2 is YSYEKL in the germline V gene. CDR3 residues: CASSHEDRGYGYTF.

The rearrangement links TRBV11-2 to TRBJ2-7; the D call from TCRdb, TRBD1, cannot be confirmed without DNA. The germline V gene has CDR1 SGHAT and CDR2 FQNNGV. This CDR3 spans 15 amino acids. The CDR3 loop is CASSPTSGSLYEQYF.

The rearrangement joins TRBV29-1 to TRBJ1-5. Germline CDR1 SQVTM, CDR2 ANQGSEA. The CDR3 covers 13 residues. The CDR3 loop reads CSVGPDSNQPQHF.

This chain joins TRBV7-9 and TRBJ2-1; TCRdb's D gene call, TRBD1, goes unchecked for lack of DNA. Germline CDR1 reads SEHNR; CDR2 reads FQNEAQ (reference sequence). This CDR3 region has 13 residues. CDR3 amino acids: CASSLAPHGREFF.

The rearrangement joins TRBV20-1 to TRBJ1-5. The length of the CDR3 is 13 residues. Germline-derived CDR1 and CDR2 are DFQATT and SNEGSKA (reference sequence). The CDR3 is CSARSDSNQPQHF.

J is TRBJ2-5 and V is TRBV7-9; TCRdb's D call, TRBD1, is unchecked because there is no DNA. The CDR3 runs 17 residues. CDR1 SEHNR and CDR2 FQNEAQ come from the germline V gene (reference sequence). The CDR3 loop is CASSLDTGSIRQETQYF.

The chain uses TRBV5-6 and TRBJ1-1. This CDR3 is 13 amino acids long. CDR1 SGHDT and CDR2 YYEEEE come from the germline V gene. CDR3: CASSNIRNTEAFF. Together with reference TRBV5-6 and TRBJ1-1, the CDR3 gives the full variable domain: DAGVTQSPTHLIKTRGQQVTLRCSPKSGHDTVSWYQQALGQGPQFIFQYYEEEERQRGNFPDRFSGHQFPNYSSELNVNALLLGDSALYLCASSNIRNTEAFFGQGTRLTVV.

CDR3 region: CASFSGGGFRNTEAFF. The chain carries TRBV18 and TRBJ1-1; the D call from TCRdb, TRBD1, cannot be confirmed without DNA. Germline-derived CDR1 and CDR2 are KGHSH and LQKENI. The CDR3 covers 16 residues.

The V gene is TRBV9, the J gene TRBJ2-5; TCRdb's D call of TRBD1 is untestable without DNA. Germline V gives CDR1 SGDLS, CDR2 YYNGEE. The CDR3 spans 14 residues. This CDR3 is CASSGGSPKETQYF.

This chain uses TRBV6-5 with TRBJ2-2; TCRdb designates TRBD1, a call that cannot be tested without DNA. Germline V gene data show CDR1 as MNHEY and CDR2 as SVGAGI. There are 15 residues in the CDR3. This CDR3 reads CASSYNRGHSGELFF.

CDR3 sequence reads: CATSTGQTNSPLHF. This chain joins TRBV15 and TRBJ1-6; absent DNA, TCRdb's TRBD1 call cannot be checked. The CDR3 is made up of 14 amino acids. Germline loops: CDR1 LNHNV, CDR2 YYDKDF (reference sequence). The entire variable domain, with the rest obtained from reference TRBV15 and TRBJ1-6, is as follows: DAMVIQNPRYQVTQFGKPVTLSCSQTLNHNVMYWYQQKSSQAPKLLFHYYDKDFNNEADTPDNFQSRRPNTSFCFLDIRSPGLGDTAMYLCATSTGQTNSPLHFGNGTRLTVT.

CDR3 amino acids: CASSDIGGGDTQYF. The rearrangement links TRBV6-1 to TRBJ2-3; the TRBD2 assignment by TCRdb is unverifiable without DNA. CDR1 MNHNS and CDR2 SASEGT come from the germline V gene. This CDR3 comprises 14 residues.

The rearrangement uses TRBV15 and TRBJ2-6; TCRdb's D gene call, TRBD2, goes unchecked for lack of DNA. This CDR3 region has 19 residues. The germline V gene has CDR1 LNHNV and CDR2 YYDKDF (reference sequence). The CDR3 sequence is CATSRGMKGALSGANVLTF.

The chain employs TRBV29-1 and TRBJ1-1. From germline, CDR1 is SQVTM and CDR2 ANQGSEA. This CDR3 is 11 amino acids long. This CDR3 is CSVEGETEAFF.

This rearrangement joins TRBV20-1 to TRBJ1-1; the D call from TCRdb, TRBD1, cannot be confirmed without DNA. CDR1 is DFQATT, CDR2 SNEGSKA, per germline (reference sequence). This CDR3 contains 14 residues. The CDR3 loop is CSALNRGQDTEAFF.

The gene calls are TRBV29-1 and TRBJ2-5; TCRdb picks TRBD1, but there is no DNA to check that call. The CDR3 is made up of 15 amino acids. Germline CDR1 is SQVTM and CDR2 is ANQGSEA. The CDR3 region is CSVDLGQGLGETQYF.

This chain's CDR3 is CASSFGADTQYF. The chain combines TRBV5-1 with TRBJ2-3. The CDR3 runs to 12 residues. CDR1 SGHRS and CDR2 YFSETQ come from the germline V gene.

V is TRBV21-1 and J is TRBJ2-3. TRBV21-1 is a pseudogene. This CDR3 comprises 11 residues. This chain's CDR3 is CASSVPDTQYF.

The CDR3 here is CSARDSANQGRAFF. This chain uses TRBV20-1 with TRBJ1-1; TCRdb returns TRBD1, unconfirmable since there is no DNA. The CDR3 length is 14 residues. Germline values: CDR1 DFQATT, CDR2 SNEGSKA (reference sequence).

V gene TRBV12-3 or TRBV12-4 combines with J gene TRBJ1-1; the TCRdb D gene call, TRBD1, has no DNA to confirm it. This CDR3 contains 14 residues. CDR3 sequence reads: CASSFSYIRAEAFF.

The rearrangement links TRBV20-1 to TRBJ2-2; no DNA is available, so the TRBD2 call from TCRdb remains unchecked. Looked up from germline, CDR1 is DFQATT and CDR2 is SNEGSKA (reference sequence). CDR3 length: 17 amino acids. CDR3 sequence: CSARDYRSGTNTGELFF.